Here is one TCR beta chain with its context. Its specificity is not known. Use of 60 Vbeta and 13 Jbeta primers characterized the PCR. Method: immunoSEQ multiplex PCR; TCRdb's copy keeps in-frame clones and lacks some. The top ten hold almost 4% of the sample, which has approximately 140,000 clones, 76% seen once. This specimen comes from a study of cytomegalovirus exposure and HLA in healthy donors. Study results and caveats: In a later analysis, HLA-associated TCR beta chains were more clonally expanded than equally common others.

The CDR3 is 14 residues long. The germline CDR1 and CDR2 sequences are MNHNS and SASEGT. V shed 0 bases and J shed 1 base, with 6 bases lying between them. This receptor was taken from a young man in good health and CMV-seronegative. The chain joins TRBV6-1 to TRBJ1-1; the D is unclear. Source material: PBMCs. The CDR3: CASSEAATNTEAFF. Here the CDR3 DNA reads TGTGCCAGCAGTGAAGCAGCTACGAACACTGAAGCTTTCTTT.